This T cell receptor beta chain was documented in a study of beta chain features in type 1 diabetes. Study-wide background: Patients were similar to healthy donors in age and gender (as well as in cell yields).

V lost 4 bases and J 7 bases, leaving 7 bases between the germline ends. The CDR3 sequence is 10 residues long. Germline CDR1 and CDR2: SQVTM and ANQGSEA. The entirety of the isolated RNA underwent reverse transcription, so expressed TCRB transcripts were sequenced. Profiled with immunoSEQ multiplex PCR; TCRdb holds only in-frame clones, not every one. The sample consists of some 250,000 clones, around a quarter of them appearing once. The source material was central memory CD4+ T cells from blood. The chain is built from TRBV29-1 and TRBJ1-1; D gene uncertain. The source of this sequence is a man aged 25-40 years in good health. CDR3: CSVGQIEAFF. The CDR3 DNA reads TGCAGCGTTGGGCAAATTGAAGCTTTCTTT.